The 10 T cell receptor beta chains below come from one sample, sequenced in a study of blood T cell repertoires in COVID-19. Sequencing used immunoSEQ multiplex PCR; TCRdb keeps in-frame clones, though not all of them. The sample has under 250,000 clones; roughly 84% are singletons. Sequencing input: peripheral blood. These receptors all stem from a woman aged 35 to 49 who had recovered from COVID-19.

This sequence joins TRBV6-5 and TRBJ1-1, with 8 bases that match TRBD1. V was clipped by 6 bases and J by 1 base; unmatched bases: 4. Germline V gene sequence: CDR1 MNHEY, CDR2 SVGAGI. The CDR3 length is 14 residues. The CDR3 protein is CASRTGQGNTEAFF. In DNA, the CDR3 is TGTGCCAGCAGGACTGGACAGGGGAACACTGAAGCTTTCTTT.

This chain links TRBV9 with TRBJ2-2; D ambiguous. From germline, CDR1 is SGDLS and CDR2 YYNGEE. There are 14 residues in the CDR3. V dropped 3 bases and J dropped 5 bases, with 11 bases sitting between them. CDR3 in DNA: TGTGCCAGCAGCGACGCAGGTTGGACCGGGGAGCTGTTTTTT. Its protein is CASSDAGWTGELFF.

J is TRBJ2-5 and V is TRBV5-5; D gene uncertain. This CDR3 region has 15 residues. The germline CDR1 and CDR2 sequences are SGHKS and YYEKEE (reference sequence). V was pared by 4 bases and J by 5 bases, with 18 bases between. DNA for the CDR3: TGTGCCAGCAGCCTGGCCGATGAGGCCCTTGAGACCCAGTACTTC. It yields the protein CASSLADEALETQYF.

The J gene is TRBJ2-5, the V gene TRBV5-4, with D possibly being TRBD1 (6 bases). CDR3 length: 14 amino acids. Germline V gene lookup returns CDR1 SGHNT and CDR2 YYREEE (reference sequence). With 3 bases removed from V and 1 base from J, the gap between germline ends came to 10 bases. The CDR3 spells CASSSQGTQETQYF. The DNA for the CDR3 is TGTGCCAGCAGCTCGCAGGGGACCCAAGAGACCCAGTACTTC.

For the CDR3, the DNA is TGCAGCGTTCAGACAGCGTCATCTAACTATGGCTACACCTTC. Translated, it gives CSVQTASSNYGYTF. The chain couples TRBV29-1 to TRBJ1-2; D is possibly TRBD1 (5 bases). The CDR3 spans 14 residues. Germline-derived CDR1 and CDR2 are SQVTM and ANQGSEA. The V and J ends lost 5 bases and 0 bases respectively, with 13 bases between them.

The rearrangement uses TRBV7-3 and TRBJ2-4; 7 nucleotides line up with TRBD2. CDR3 length: 13 amino acids. Germline CDR1 is SGHTA and CDR2 is FQGTGA. V was pared by 5 bases and J by 8 bases, with 6 bases of the junction left unmatched. The CDR3: CASSLEGGHIQYF. DNA for the CDR3: TGTGCCAGCAGCCTAGAGGGAGGGCACATTCAGTACTTC.

The rearrangement uses TRBV2 and TRBJ1-1, with TRBD1 matching 7 bases. Germline loops: CDR1 SNHLY, CDR2 FYNNEI. With 7 bases clipped from V and 7 bases from J, the junction kept 9 bases outside the gene matches. This CDR3 has 13 amino acids. The CDR3 sequence: CASTELGQSEAFF. CDR3 in DNA: TGTGCCAGCACAGAATTGGGACAGAGTGAAGCTTTCTTT.

The V call is TRBV2, the J call TRBJ1-2; perhaps TRBD1 as D (6 bases). CDR3 length: 15 residues. V lost 5 bases to trimming and J lost 7 bases, with 20 bases between them. CDR1 SNHLY and CDR2 FYNNEI come from the germline V gene. The CDR3 spells CASSPQAWGRRGYTF. For the CDR3, the DNA is TGTGCCAGCAGTCCCCAGGCATGGGGGCGGCGTGGCTACACCTTC.

This clone was recorded once. The V call is TRBV20-1, the J call TRBJ2-7; the D is unclear. V shed 3 bases and J shed 0 bases, with 9 bases lying between them. Germline CDR1 DFQATT, CDR2 SNEGSKA (reference sequence). The CDR3 totals 13 residues. CDR3 nucleotide sequence: TGCAGTGCTAGTCCAGCGTCCTCCTACGAGCAGTACTTC. Encoded protein: CSASPASSYEQYF.

In regard to this clone: Other DNA sequences within the sample encode an identical CDR3. The V gene is TRBV11-2, the J gene TRBJ2-1, with 9 nucleotides matching TRBD2. Germline values: CDR1 SGHAT, CDR2 FQNNGV. The CDR3 covers 15 residues. Trimming cost V 3 bases and J 2 bases; bases outside gene matches: 2. The chain's CDR3 is CASSLGGGAYNEQFF. The CDR3 region has the DNA TGTGCCAGCAGCTTGGGCGGGGGGGCCTACAATGAGCAGTTCTTC.